This TCR beta chain was sequenced in a study of radiotherapy plus CTLA-4 blockade in lung cancer. This clone was recorded only once. Antigen unknown. Deletions cut 4 bases from V and 4 bases from J, with 14 bases between. Germline lookup yields CDR1 MNHEY and CDR2 SMNVEV (reference sequence). This CDR3 is 15 amino acids long. Points from the study as a whole: The best predictor of response was reported to be early blood T cell clone dynamics, with interferon-beta.

Ipilimumab CTLA-4 blockade and focal radiation were given to patients with chemo-refractory metastatic non-small-cell lung cancer. Clones were sequenced by immunoSEQ multiplex PCR, and TCRdb holds only the in-frame ones, with some missing. Found here are approximately 94,000 clones, approximately 78% of them singletons; the top ten hold around 25%. The chain carries TRBV27 and TRBJ1-5; D call uncertain. The material was peripheral blood, obtained from a patient treated with radiotherapy plus ipilimumab. The TCR was taken from a human donor with non-small cell lung cancer that progressed on radiotherapy plus ipilimumab. The CDR3 reads CASSYLAGGNQPQHF. In DNA, the CDR3 is TGTGCCAGCAGTTACTTGGCAGGTGGAAATCAGCCCCAGCATTTT.